The 27 T cell receptor beta chains below all came from one sample that was sequenced in a study of CD8 T cells in ankylosing spondylitis. TCRdb used MiXCR to reprocess the 5' RACE reads, holding one entry per CDR3 protein. Among hundreds of thousands of distinct CDR3 sequences listed, roughly 20% were seen once. Sequencing was done on a sample of blood, either unsorted or a sorted T cell fraction (not recorded which). The receptors stem from a male donor with ankylosing spondylitis or in good health (not recorded which).

The gene calls are TRBV6-1 and TRBJ1-4; weak D call: TRBD1 (5 bases). With 3 bases removed from V and 12 bases from J, the gap between germline ends came to 8 bases. The CDR3 spans 11 residues. From germline, CDR1 is MNHNS and CDR2 SASEGT. CDR3 sequence: CASSDSGQLFF. In DNA form, the CDR3 reads TGTGCCAGCAGTGACTCAGGGCAACTGTTTTTT.

This clonotype has just a few counts. The genes are TRBV19 and TRBJ1-1; weak D call: TRBD1 (6 bases). The CDR3 is 12 amino acids. Germline CDR1 and CDR2: LNHDA and SQIVND (reference sequence). Trimming left V 6 bases short and J 10 bases short, with 15 bases between. The CDR3 region is CASSHTDRRAFF. CDR3 sequence (DNA): TGTGCCAGTAGCCATACTGACAGGAGAGCTTTCTTT.

This clonotype was counted a few times. This chain links TRBV7-8 with TRBJ2-1, with 7 bases identical to TRBD1. This CDR3 has 17 residues. The germline V gene has CDR1 SGHVS and CDR2 FQNEAQ. Trimming at V came to 5 bases and at J to 0 bases, leaving 10 bases not matched to a gene. DNA for the CDR3: TGTGCCAGCAGCCGCACAGGGGCCCTAAGCTCCTACAATGAGCAGTTCTTC. The encoded protein is CASSRTGALSSYNEQFF.

This clonotype was observed a handful of times. The CDR3 loop reads CASSLGGGVANTEAFF. DNA for the CDR3: TGTGCCAGCAGCCTGGGTGGGGGTGTGGCGAACACTGAAGCTTTCTTT. V and J are TRBV7-6 and TRBJ1-1, with D possibly matching TRBD1 (5 bases). This CDR3 has 16 amino acids. Trimming took off 5 bases at V and 1 base at J, with 17 bases between the two ends. Germline V CDR1 and CDR2: SGHVS, FNYEAQ. The full variable domain, completed using reference TRBV7-6 and TRBJ1-1, is GAGVSQSPRYKVTKRGQDVALRCDPISGHVSLYWYRQALGQGPEFLTYFNYEAQQDKSGLPNDRFSAERPEGSISTLTIQRTEQRDSAMYRCASSLGGGVANTEAFFGQGTRLTVV.

This clonotype was found a few times. This chain joins TRBV6-5 and TRBJ2-5, with TRBD1 matching 8 bases. The germline CDR1 and CDR2 sequences are MNHEY and SVGAGI. The CDR3 is made up of 15 amino acids. V shed 0 bases and J 5 bases; nucleotides not matched to a gene: 5. DNA for the CDR3: TGTGCCAGCAGTTACTCCCAGGGGGCAGGGGAGACCCAGTACTTC. This sequence encodes CASSYSQGAGETQYF.

This clonotype was seen only a few times. At one end, the junction sequence differs from germline, possibly due to a read error. V usage is TRBV7-7 and J usage is TRBJ2-2, with no clear D. Germline loops: CDR1 SSHAT, CDR2 FNYEAQ (reference sequence). The CDR3 covers 13 residues. The DNA for the CDR3 is TGTGCTAGCAGCTTAGCTTTAACCGGGGAGCTGTTTTTT. It is translated as CASSLALTGELFF.

The chain couples TRBV29-1 to TRBJ2-5; TRBD2 matches 7 bases. Germline V gives CDR1 SQVTM, CDR2 ANQGSEA. With 8 bases clipped from V and 4 bases from J, the junction kept 10 bases outside the gene matches. This CDR3 is 13 amino acids long. The CDR3 is CSIPSGGRETQYF. CDR3 DNA: TGCAGCATCCCTAGCGGAGGCCGAGAGACCCAGTACTTC.

The chain joins TRBV28 to TRBJ1-2; TRBD1 agrees at 7 bases. The CDR3 spans 15 residues. From germline, CDR1 is MDHEN and CDR2 SYDVKM. V lost 5 bases to trimming and J lost 10 bases; unmatched junction nucleotides: 16. CDR3 protein: CASSLGTGVRLDYTF. CDR3 in DNA: TGTGCCAGCAGTCTTGGCACAGGGGTTCGTCTTGACTACACCTTC.

This chain joins TRBV28 and TRBJ2-5, with D perhaps TRBD2 (6 bases). The CDR3 extends over 13 amino acids. The germline CDR1 and CDR2 sequences are MDHEN and SYDVKM. V was cut by 3 bases and J by 5 bases, with 10 bases left in between. CDR3 residues: CASSFGGSETQYF. CDR3 coding DNA: TGTGCCAGCAGTTTCGGGGGTAGCGAGACCCAGTACTTC.

This clonotype occurred many times. The chain links TRBV12-3 or TRBV12-4 to TRBJ2-2; D is tentatively TRBD1 or TRBD2 (6 bases each). V dropped 2 bases and J dropped 6 bases, with 10 bases sitting between them. The CDR3 covers 14 residues. CDR3 region: CASSLRGASGELFF. Here the CDR3 DNA reads TGTGCCAGCAGTTTAAGGGGGGCGTCCGGGGAGCTGTTTTTT.

J is TRBJ2-3 and V is TRBV2, with D maybe TRBD1 (6 bases). The germline V gene has CDR1 SNHLY and CDR2 FYNNEI. V lost 4 bases and J lost 3, with 11 bases in between. The CDR3 sequence is 14 residues long. The CDR3 is CASSAARGTDTQYF. DNA of the CDR3: TGTGCCAGCAGTGCGGCCAGGGGTACAGATACGCAGTATTTT.

This clonotype was detected a few times. CDR3 DNA: TGCAGTGCCAGCCCGGGGGAGGCTGAAAAACTGTTTTTT. It encodes CSASPGEAEKLFF. V usage is TRBV20-1 and J usage is TRBJ1-4, with a possible D match to TRBD1 (5 bases). The germline CDR1 and CDR2 sequences are DFQATT and SNEGSKA (reference sequence). The length of the CDR3 is 13 residues. V lost 6 bases and J 7 bases, leaving 15 bases between the germline ends.

This clonotype has a count of ten or more. The chain uses TRBV20-1 and TRBJ2-1, with 7 bases that match TRBD2. The CDR3 covers 14 residues. Germline V gene data show CDR1 as DFQATT and CDR2 as SNEGSKA (reference sequence). Trimming took 6 bases from V and 7 from J; bases not matched to a gene: 12. In nucleotides, the CDR3 is TGCAGTGCCAACCTTGGGGACTATGTAAATGAGCAGTTCTTC. Residues: CSANLGDYVNEQFF.

The chain combines TRBV4-1 with TRBJ1-2; D perhaps matches TRBD1 (6 bases). Germline V CDR1 and CDR2: MGHRA, YSYEKL. V lost 2 bases and J lost 4, with 11 bases in between. CDR3 length: 14 amino acids. CDR3 bases: TGCGCCAGCAGCCAACCGGACAGCCGCTATGGCTACACCTTC. Residues: CASSQPDSRYGYTF.

V gene TRBV29-1 combines with J gene TRBJ2-5; D not certain. The CDR3 is made up of 12 amino acids. Germline V CDR1 and CDR2: SQVTM, ANQGSEA. Trimming left V 2 bases short and J 5 bases short, with 9 bases between. The CDR3 spells CSVEIGGETQYF. CDR3 DNA sequence: TGCAGCGTTGAAATCGGTGGGGAGACCCAGTACTTC. Supplemented by reference TRBV29-1 and TRBJ2-5, the full variable domain reads SAVISQKPSRDICQRGTSLTIQCQVDSQVTMMFWYRQQPGQSLTLIATANQGSEATYESGFVIDKFPISRPNLTFSTLTVSNMSPEDSSIYLCSVEIGGETQYFGPGTRLLVL.

The gene calls are TRBV7-8 and TRBJ2-1, with 7 bases lining up with TRBD1. CDR1 and CDR2 (germline): SGHVS, FQNEAQ. V lost 2 bases and J lost 5; bases outside the gene matches: 3. This CDR3 contains 14 residues. Here the CDR3 reads CASSLNRGHNEQFF. The CDR3 DNA sequence: TGTGCCAGCAGCTTAAACAGGGGCCACAATGAGCAGTTCTTC.

This clonotype was detected a few times. V gene TRBV20-1 combines with J gene TRBJ2-1; 11 bases agree with TRBD2. CDR3 length: 16 amino acids. V lost 0 bases to trimming and J lost 8 bases; unmatched junction nucleotides: 9. Germline V lookup: CDR1 DFQATT, CDR2 SNEGSKA (reference sequence). Here the CDR3 DNA reads TGCAGTGCTAGAGATCTAGCGGGGGGCCGGTGGGATGAGCAGTTCTTC. Translation gives CSARDLAGGRWDEQFF.

The CDR3, as DNA: TGCAGTGCTAGCATCGGTTCACAAACCGAGCAGTTCTTC. Translation: CSASIGSQTEQFF. The V gene is TRBV20-1, the J gene TRBJ2-1; D gene ambiguous. CDR3 length: 13 residues. Deletions cut 3 bases from V and 10 bases from J, with 16 bases between. The germline gives CDR1 DFQATT, CDR2 SNEGSKA (reference sequence).

V and J are TRBV5-1 and TRBJ2-1, with D possibly TRBD2 on 5 matching bases. The CDR3 spans 13 residues. Trimming took off 0 bases at V and 6 bases at J, with 7 bases between the two ends. Germline lookup yields CDR1 SGHRS and CDR2 YFSETQ. Here the CDR3 reads CASSLVEANEQFF. The CDR3, as DNA: TGCGCCAGCAGCTTGGTGGAGGCCAATGAGCAGTTCTTC.

A few counts support this clonotype. The V call is TRBV3-1, the J call TRBJ2-2; weak D call: TRBD1 (5 bases). This CDR3 spans 16 amino acids. Germline values: CDR1 LGHDT, CDR2 YNNKEL (reference sequence). The V end lost 2 bases, the J end lost 4 bases, and 14 bases lay between the germline ends. This chain's CDR3 is CASSQRGSISTGELFF. For the CDR3, the DNA is TGTGCCAGCAGCCAAAGGGGATCCATATCCACCGGGGAGCTGTTTTTT.

DNA for the CDR3: TGCAGTGCTAGGACTAGCGGGGGTAATGAGCAGTTCTTC. Its protein is CSARTSGGNEQFF. The rearrangement links TRBV20-1 to TRBJ2-1; 12 nucleotides line up with TRBD2. Trimming removed 3 bases from V and 7 bases from J; junction bases left unmatched: 1. CDR1 is DFQATT, CDR2 SNEGSKA, per germline (reference sequence). CDR3 size: 13 residues.

This chain uses TRBV7-9 with TRBJ2-7; unclear D gene. The V gene lost 4 bases and the J gene lost 3 bases, with 13 bases spanning the gap. The CDR3 has 14 residues. Germline CDR1 reads SEHNR; CDR2 reads FQNEAQ (reference sequence). The CDR3 DNA follows: TGTGCCAGCAGCTCCCGAGACCCTAACTACGAGCAGTACGTC. Protein product: CASSSRDPNYEQYV.

The J gene is TRBJ2-4, the V gene TRBV7-9, with a possible D match to TRBD2 (6 bases). The CDR3 loop spans 16 amino acids. V was cut by 0 bases and J by 2 bases, with 11 bases left in between. Germline CDR1 and CDR2: SEHNR and FQNEAQ (reference sequence). The DNA for the CDR3 is TGTGCCAGCAGCTTAGCGGGAGGCGGGACCAAAAACATTCAGTACTTC. Translating gives CASSLAGGGTKNIQYF.

This clonotype was counted between two and nine times. The chain combines TRBV27 with TRBJ2-1, with TRBD1 matching over 7 bases. This CDR3 has 13 residues. With 6 bases clipped from V and 8 bases from J, the junction kept 7 bases outside the gene matches. In germline, CDR1 is MNHEY, CDR2 SMNVEV (reference sequence). The CDR3 reads CASRTLTGDEQFF. The CDR3 DNA is TGTGCCAGCAGAACTCTCACAGGGGATGAGCAGTTCTTC.

This clonotype has a count of ten or more. The rearrangement links TRBV4-2 to TRBJ2-5; D is uncertain. V shed 1 base and J shed 2 bases, with 2 bases lying between them. The CDR3 length is 12 residues. Germline V gene data show CDR1 as LGHNA and CDR2 as YNFKEQ. The CDR3 reads CASSQAQETQYF. In DNA, the CDR3 is TGTGCCAGCAGCCAAGCTCAAGAGACCCAGTACTTC.

V usage is TRBV4-1 and J usage is TRBJ1-3; D is uncertain. V shed 1 base and J shed 0 bases, with 10 bases lying between them. CDR1 MGHRA and CDR2 YSYEKL come from the germline V gene. The CDR3 sequence is 16 residues long. The CDR3 DNA reads TGCGCCAGCAGCCAAGTCAGCAGCACCTCTGGAAACACCATATATTTT. It yields the protein CASSQVSSTSGNTIYF.

This chain joins TRBV5-5 and TRBJ2-5, with 16 bases fitting TRBD2. CDR1 is SGHKS and CDR2 is YYEKEE in the germline V gene (reference sequence). The CDR3 covers 17 residues. J lost 4 bases, V lost 4 bases, and 7 bases had no gene match. DNA for the CDR3: TGTGCCAGCAGCAAAGGGACTAGCGGGGGGGCCGGAGAGACCCAGTACTTC. This codes for CASSKGTSGGAGETQYF.